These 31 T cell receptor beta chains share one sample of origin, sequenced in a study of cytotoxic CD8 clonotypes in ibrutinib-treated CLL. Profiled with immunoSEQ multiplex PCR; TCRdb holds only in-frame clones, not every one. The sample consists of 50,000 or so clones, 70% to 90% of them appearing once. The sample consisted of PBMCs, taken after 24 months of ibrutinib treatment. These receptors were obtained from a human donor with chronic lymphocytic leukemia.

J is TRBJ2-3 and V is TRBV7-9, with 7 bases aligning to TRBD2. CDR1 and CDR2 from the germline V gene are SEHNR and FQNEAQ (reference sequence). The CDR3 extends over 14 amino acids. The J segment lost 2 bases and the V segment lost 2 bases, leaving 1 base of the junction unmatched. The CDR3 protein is CASSLSGATDTQYF. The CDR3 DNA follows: TGTGCCAGCAGCTTAAGCGGGGCCACAGATACGCAGTATTTT.

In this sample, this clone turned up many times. The CDR3 bases are TGCGCCAGCATGGACAGCTACAATGAGCAGTTCTTC. Its translation: CASMDSYNEQFF. The V and J genes are TRBV10-2 and TRBJ2-1; a possible D gene is TRBD1 (6 bases). V was trimmed by 7 bases and J by 3 bases, leaving 7 bases between them. The CDR3 length is 12 residues. CDR1 is WSHSY, CDR2 SAAADI, per germline.

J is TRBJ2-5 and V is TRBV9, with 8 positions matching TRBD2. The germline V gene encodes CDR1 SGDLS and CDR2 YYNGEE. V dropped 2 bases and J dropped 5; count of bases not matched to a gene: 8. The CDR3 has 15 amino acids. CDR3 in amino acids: CASSVQSGRGETQYF. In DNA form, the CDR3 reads TGTGCCAGCAGCGTGCAGAGCGGGAGAGGCGAGACCCAGTACTTC.

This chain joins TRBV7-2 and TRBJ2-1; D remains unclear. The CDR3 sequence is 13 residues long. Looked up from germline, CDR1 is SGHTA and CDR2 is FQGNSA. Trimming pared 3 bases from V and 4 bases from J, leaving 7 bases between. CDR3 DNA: TGTGCCAGCAGCTTTGCCGGTTACAATGAGCAGTTCTTC. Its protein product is CASSFAGYNEQFF.

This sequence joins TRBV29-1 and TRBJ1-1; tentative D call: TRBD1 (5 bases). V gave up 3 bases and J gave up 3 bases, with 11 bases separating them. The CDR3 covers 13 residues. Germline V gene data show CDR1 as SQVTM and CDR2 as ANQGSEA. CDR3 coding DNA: TGCAGCGTTGATTTGCGAGGGGACACTGAAGCTTTCTTT. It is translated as CSVDLRGDTEAFF.

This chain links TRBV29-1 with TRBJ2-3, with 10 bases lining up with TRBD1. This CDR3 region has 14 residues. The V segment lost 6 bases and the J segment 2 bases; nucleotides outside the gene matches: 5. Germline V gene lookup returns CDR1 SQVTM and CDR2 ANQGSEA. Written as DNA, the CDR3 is TGCAGCGTCCCGGACAGGGGGATCACAGATACGCAGTATTTT. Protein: CSVPDRGITDTQYF.

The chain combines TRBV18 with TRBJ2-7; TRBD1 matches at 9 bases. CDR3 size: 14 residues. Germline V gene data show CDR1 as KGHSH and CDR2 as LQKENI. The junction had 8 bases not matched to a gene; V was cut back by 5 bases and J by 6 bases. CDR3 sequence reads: CASSAGTGTREQYF. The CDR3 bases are TGTGCCAGCTCAGCAGGGACAGGGACTCGCGAGCAGTACTTC.

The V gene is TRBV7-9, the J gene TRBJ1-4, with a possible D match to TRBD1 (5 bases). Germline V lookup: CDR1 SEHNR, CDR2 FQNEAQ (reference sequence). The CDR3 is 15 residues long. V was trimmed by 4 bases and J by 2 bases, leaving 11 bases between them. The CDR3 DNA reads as TGTGCCAGCAGCTCCAGACAGTCTACTAATGAAAAACTGTTTTTT. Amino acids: CASSSRQSTNEKLFF.

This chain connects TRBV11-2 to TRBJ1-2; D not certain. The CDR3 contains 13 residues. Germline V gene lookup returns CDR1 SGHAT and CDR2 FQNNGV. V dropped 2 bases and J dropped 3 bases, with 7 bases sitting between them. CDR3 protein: CASSLYGDYGYTF. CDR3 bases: TGTGCCAGCAGCTTATATGGGGACTATGGCTACACCTTC.

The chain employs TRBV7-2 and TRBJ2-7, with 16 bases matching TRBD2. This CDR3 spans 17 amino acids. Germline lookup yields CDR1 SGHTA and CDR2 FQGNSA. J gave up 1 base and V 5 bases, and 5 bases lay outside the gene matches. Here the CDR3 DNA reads TGTGCCAGCAGCCGCGGGACTAGCGGGAGGGATTCCTACGAGCAGTACTTC. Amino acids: CASSRGTSGRDSYEQYF.

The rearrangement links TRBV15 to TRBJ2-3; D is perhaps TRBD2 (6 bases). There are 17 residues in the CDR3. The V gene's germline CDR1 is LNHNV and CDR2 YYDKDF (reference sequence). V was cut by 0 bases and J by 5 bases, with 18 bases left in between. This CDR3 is CATSRDSSLAFEDTQYF. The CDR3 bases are TGTGCCACCAGCAGAGATAGTTCGCTAGCGTTTGAAGATACGCAGTATTTT.

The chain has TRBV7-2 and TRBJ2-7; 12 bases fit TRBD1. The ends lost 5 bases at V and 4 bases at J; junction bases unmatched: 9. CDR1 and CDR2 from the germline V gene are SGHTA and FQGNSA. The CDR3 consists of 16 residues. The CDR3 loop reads CASSKTGTGGAYEQYF. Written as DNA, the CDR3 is TGTGCCAGCAGCAAAACCGGGACAGGGGGCGCTTACGAGCAGTACTTC.

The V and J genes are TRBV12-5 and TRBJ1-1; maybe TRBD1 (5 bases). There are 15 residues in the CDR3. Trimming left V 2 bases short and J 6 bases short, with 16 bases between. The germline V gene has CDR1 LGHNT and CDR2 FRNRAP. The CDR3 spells CASGLWGVGRPEAFF. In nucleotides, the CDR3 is TGTGCTAGTGGTTTGTGGGGCGTTGGAAGGCCTGAAGCTTTCTTT.

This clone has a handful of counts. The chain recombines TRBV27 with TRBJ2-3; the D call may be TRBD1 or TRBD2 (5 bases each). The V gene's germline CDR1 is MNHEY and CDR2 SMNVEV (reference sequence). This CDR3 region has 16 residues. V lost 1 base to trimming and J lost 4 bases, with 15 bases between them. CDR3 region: CASSLWRGVGADTQYF. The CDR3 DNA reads TGTGCCAGCAGTTTATGGCGAGGGGTGGGGGCAGATACGCAGTATTTT.

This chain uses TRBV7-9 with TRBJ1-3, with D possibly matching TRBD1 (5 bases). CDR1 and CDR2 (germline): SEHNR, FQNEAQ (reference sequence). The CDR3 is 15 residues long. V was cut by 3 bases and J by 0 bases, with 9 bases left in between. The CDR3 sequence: CASSFGAISGNTIYF. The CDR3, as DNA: TGTGCCAGCAGCTTCGGGGCAATCTCTGGAAACACCATATATTTT. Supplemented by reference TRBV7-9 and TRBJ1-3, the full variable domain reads DTGVSQNPRHKITKRGQNVTFRCDPISEHNRLYWYRQTLGQGPEFLTYFQNEAQLEKSRLLSDRFSAERPKGSFSTLEIQRTEQGDSAMYLCASSFGAISGNTIYFGEGSWLTVV.

Here the CDR3 reads CATSRERVGSGANVLTF. The CDR3 nucleotides read TGTGCCACCAGCAGAGAGAGGGTCGGCTCTGGGGCCAACGTCCTGACTTTC. The gene calls are TRBV15 and TRBJ2-6, with D possibly matching TRBD2 (5 bases). V was trimmed by 0 bases and J by 0 bases, leaving 9 bases between them. The CDR3 is 17 amino acids. Per germline, CDR1 LNHNV and CDR2 YYDKDF (reference sequence).

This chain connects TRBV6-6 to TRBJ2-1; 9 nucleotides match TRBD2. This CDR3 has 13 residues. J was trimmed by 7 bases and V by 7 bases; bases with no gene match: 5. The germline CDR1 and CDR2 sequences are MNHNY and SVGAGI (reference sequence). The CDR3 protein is CASTLAGNNEQFF. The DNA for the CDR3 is TGTGCCAGCACCCTAGCGGGAAATAATGAGCAGTTCTTC.

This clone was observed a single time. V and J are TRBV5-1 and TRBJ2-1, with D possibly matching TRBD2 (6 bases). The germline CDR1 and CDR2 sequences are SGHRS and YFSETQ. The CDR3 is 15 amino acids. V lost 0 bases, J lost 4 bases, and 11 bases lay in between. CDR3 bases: TGCGCCAGCAGCTTGGTCGGGGAGGTATACAATGAGCAGTTCTTC. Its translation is CASSLVGEVYNEQFF.

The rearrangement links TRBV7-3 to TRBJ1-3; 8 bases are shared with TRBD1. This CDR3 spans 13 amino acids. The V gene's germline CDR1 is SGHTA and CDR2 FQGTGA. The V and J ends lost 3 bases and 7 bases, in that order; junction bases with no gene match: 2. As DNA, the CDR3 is TGTGCCAGCAGCTTTGGACAGGGTAACACCATATATTTT. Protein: CASSFGQGNTIYF. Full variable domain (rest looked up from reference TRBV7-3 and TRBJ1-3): GAGVSQTPSNKVTEKGKYVELRCDPISGHTALYWYRQSLGQGPEFLIYFQGTGAADDSGLPNDRFFAVRPEGSVSTLKIQRTERGDSAVYLCASSFGQGNTIYFGEGSWLTVV.

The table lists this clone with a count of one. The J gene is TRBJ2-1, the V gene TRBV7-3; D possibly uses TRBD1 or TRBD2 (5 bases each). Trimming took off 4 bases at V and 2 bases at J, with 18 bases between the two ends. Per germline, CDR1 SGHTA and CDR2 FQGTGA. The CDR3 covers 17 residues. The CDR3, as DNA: TGTGCCAGCAGCTCATTCACCGGGACCAAGGCCTACAATGAGCAGTTCTTC. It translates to CASSSFTGTKAYNEQFF.

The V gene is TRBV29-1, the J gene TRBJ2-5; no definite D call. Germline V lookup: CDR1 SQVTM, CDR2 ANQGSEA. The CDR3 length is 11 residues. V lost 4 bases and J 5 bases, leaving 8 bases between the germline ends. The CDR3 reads CSVGSSETQYF. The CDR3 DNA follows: TGCAGCGTTGGGTCCTCTGAGACCCAGTACTTC.

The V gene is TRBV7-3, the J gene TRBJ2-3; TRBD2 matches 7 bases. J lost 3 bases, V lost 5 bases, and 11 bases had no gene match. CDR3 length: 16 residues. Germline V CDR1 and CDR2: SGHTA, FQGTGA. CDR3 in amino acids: CASSRTPGGSTDTQYF. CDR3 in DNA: TGTGCCAGCAGCCGCACCCCGGGGGGAAGTACAGATACGCAGTATTTT.

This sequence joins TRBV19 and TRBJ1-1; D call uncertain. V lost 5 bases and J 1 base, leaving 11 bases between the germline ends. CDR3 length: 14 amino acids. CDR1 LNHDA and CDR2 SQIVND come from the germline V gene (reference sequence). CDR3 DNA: TGTGCCAGTAGTCCAAGTGGACGGAACACTGAAGCTTTCTTT. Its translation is CASSPSGRNTEAFF.

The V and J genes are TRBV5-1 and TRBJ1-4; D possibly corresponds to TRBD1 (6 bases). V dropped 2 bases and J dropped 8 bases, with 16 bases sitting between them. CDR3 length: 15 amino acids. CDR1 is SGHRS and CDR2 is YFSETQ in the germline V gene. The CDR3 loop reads CASSFGGRIDEKLFF. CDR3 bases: TGCGCCAGCAGCTTCGGGGGGCGTATAGACGAAAAACTGTTTTTT.

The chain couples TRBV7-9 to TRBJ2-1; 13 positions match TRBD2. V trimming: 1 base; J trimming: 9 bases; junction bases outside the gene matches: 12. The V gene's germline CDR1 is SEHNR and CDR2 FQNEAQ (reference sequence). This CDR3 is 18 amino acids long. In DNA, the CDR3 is TGTGCCAGCAGCTTAGGGACTAGCGGGAGTCGAGGATTCAGTGAGCAGTTCTTC. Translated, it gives CASSLGTSGSRGFSEQFF.

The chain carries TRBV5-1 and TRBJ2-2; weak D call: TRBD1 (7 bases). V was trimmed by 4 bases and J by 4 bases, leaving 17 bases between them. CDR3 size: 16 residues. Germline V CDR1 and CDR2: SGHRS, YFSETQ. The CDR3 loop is CASSRSGGGPTGELFF. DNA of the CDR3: TGCGCCAGCAGCCGCTCAGGGGGAGGCCCCACCGGGGAGCTGTTTTTT.

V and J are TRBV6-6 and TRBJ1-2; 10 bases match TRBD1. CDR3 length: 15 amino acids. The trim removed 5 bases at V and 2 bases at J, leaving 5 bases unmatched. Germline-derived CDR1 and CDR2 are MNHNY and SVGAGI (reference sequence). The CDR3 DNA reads TGTGCCAGCAGTGCCCCGGGACAGGGGAACTATGGCTACACCTTC. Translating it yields CASSAPGQGNYGYTF.

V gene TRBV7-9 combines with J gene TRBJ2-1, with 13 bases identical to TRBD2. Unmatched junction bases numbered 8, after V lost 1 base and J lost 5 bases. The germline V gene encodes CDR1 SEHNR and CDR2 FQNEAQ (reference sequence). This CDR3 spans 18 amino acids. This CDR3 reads CASSLGTSGRAWHNEQFF. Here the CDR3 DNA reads TGTGCCAGCAGCTTAGGTACTAGCGGGAGGGCGTGGCACAATGAGCAGTTCTTC.

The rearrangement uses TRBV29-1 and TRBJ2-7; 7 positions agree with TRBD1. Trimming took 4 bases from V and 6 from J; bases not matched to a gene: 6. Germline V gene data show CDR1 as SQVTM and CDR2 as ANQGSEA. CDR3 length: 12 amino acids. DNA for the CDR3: TGCAGCGTTGGCCACCGGGACAGCGAGCAGTACTTC. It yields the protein CSVGHRDSEQYF.

CDR3 coding DNA: TGTGCCAGCAGTAGAAGAGAGAAGGGGACCCAGTACTTC. Amino acid sequence: CASSRREKGTQYF. V gene TRBV7-3 combines with J gene TRBJ2-5; no firm D call. The germline gives CDR1 SGHTA, CDR2 FQGTGA. V dropped 6 bases and J dropped 7 bases, with 15 bases sitting between them. This CDR3 region has 13 residues.

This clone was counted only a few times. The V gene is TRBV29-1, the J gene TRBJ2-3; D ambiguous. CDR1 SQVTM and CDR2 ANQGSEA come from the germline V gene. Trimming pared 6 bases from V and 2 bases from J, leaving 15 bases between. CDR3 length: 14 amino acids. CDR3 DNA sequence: TGCAGCGTCCCCGGTGGGCAGGCCACAGATACGCAGTATTTT. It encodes CSVPGGQATDTQYF.